This T cell receptor beta chain was identified in a study of shared clonotypes between healthy human individuals (TCRdb year 2020). Some background on the complete study: Three men and two women, aged 18 to 49 years, made up the cohort. For each donor, three plates each were used for CD4 naive and CD4 memory, two plates were used for CD8 naive, and one plate was used for CD8 memory. Blood TCR repertoires of about 5 healthy adults were deeply sequenced to estimate repertoire size and the extent of clonotype sharing between individuals. To increase sequencing depth and limit assay-specific biases, different laboratories used diverse techniques to prepare libraries and sequence TCR repertoires. Each donor's leukapheresis produced roughly between about 0.85 and 10 billion PBMCs. General conclusions and limits of the study: The genetic and exposure-history diversity represented was limited by the small number of donors. Naive subsets generally had larger estimated clonotype richness than memory subsets did. Pairwise subsampling led to the expectation that sequencing depth would affect the degree of clonotype sharing among donors. Only blood was sampled, and tissue TCR repertoires likely differ from those in blood. Rarefaction of sorted-subset datasets indicated incomplete sequencing despite the large sequencing depth. Across a few donors, approximately 5% of naive CD4, roughly 3.8% of naive CD8, under 2.5% of memory CD4, and around 0.4% of memory CD8 clonotypes were shared. Higher generation probabilities were observed for clonotypes shared by all four sorted-subset donors than for non-shared clonotypes.

Remarks on this clone: There is no known antigen for this receptor. No much larger clone is present one base from it, and per-base qualities are unavailable.

The donors were healthy, HIV-negative adults who had no recently reported acute infections or vaccinations. Only Caucasian adults living in Nashville, Tennessee, USA were represented among the donors. Magnetic negative selection was used to enrich CD4+ T cells, after which naive cells were positively selected on CD45RA and the negative fraction became the memory subset. Blood was obtained by leukapheresis, after which PBMCs were separated by Ficoll-Histopaque density gradient centrifugation and cryopreserved in liquid nitrogen vapor phase. Analytical flow cytometry was used to check the purity and quantity of each magnetically sorted T cell population. Each sorted fraction had its genomic DNA isolated and then quantified by UV absorbance on a Nanodrop 2000c. Using the deep immunoSEQ assay, multiplex PCR amplified TCR CDR3 regions from genomic DNA. For each cell subset, the extracted genomic DNA was distributed evenly across all wells of several immunoSEQ 96-well plates, and each plate served as one replicate. For sorted subsets, around 0.2 ug of genomic DNA, equivalent to 30,000 or so T cell genomes, went into each replicate PCR. Purified libraries were measured with a Qubit 3.0 fluorometer, size-checked on a Bioanalyzer 2100, and measured again with the KAPA Library Quantification kit. Each immunoSEQ 96-well plate was sequenced on its own single-read 150-cycle Illumina NextSeq 550 flow cell. The authors' analysis ran thus. Because only junctional sequences without quality scores were contained in the immunoSEQ output, filtering matching that applied to full-length reads could not be performed. Sequences were annotated with PyIR, a Python wrapper for IgBLAST v1.9, and V/J genes and CDR3 were assigned using IMGT germline references. Reads were removed for weak V/J assignments (E-value above 1e-6), missing CDR3, stop codons, out-of-frame junctions, or ambiguous translated residues. A V3J clonotype was defined by an identical inferred V gene, J gene, and CDR3 amino acid sequence. Percentage overlap between repertoires was calculated by dividing the number of shared unique clonotypes by the size of the smaller repertoire. Richness of each repertoire was evaluated using RTK rarefaction, the Chao1 estimator, and Recon v2.1 estimates of unobserved clonotypes. Generation probabilities for all TCRbeta clonotypes obtained by the gDNA method from a few donors were computed using OLGA. Not all clones reach the TCRdb copy of this immuneACCESS table, which keeps in-frame sequences only. Checked studies attribute under half of the gap to unresolved V genes and leave the rest unexplained. The DNA gave D and trimming, while V, J and clone size come from that table. In this sample the table shows some 1,100,000 clones, approximately 80% of which occur a single time. Jointly, the top ten make up 0.5% to 0.6% of the sample.

The CDR3 sequence holds 15 residues, the cysteine and phenylalanine included. CDR3 DNA is the only sequence kept; it has 45 bases, read in frame from the first base. Trimming leaves V shorter by 4 bases and J shorter by 5 bases, with the junction holding 7 bases beyond the gene matches. Per the germline V gene, SGHRS is the CDR1 and YFSETQ is the CDR2. Source material: memory CD4+ T cells from PBMCs. The cell subset or site label corresponds to: CD45RA-negative fraction. The clonotype originates from a man aged 18 to 29 in good health. Some clones in this sample may be carry-over from other donors' samples. The rearrangement combines TRBV5-1 with TRBJ2-4; 9 of the junction bases match TRBD2. For the CDR3, the sequence is CASSPIGLAQNIQYF. The DNA sequence is as follows: TGCGCCAGCAGCCCAATTGGACTAGCGCAAAACATTCAGTACTTC.